The T cell receptor beta chain described here comes from a study of T cell responses to AZD1222 COVID-19 vaccine. In the case of this clone: Its antigen is unidentified.

Study conclusions and caveats: Only after the peak T cell response were repertoires sampled. Vaccine-related CD4 TCRs covered spike, predominating at 160-218 and 743-854.

Only in-frame clones appear in the TCRdb table, and some are missing; sequencing was by immunoSEQ multiplex PCR. Of some 140,000 clones in the sample, 80% to 95% were seen once. The CDR3 has 10 residues. Germline CDR1 and CDR2: SQVTM and ANQGSEA. Trimming left V 4 bases short and J 7 bases short, with 7 bases between. The sample consisted of peripheral blood, taken on day 0 of AZD1222 vaccination. The clonotype originates from an adult in good health. The rearrangement links TRBV29-1 to TRBJ1-2; no clear D gene. This CDR3 is CSVGPGGYTF. The CDR3 nucleotides are TGCAGCGTTGGACCCGGTGGCTACACCTTC.